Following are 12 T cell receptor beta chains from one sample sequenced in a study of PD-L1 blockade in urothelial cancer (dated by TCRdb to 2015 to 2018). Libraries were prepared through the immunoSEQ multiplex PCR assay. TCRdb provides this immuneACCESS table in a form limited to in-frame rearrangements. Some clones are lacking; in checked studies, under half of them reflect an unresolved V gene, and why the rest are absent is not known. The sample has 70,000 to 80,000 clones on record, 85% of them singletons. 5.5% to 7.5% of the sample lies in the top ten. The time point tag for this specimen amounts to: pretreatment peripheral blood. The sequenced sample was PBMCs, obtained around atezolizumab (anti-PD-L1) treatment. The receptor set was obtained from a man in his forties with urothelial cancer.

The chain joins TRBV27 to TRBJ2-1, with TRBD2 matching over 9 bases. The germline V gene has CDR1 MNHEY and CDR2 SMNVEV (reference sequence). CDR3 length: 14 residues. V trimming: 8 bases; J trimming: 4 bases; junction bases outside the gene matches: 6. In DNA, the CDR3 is TGTGCCAGCCATAGACTAGCGGTATACAATGAGCAGTTCTTC. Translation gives CASHRLAVYNEQFF.

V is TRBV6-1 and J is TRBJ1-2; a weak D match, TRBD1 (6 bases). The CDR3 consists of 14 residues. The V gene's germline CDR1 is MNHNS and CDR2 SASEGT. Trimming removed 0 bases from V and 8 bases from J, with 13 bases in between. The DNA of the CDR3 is TGTGCCAGCAGTGAAGCAGGGGGAATTGAGGGCTACACCTTC. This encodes CASSEAGGIEGYTF.

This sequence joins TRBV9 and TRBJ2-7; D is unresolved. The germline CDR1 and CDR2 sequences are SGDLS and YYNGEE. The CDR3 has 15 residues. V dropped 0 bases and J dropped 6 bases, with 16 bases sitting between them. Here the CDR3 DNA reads TGTGCCAGCAGCGTAGGCGGCTCCCGCTCCGCCGAGCAGTACTTC. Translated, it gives CASSVGGSRSAEQYF.

CDR3 residues: CASSWGLPDNEQFF. In DNA form, the CDR3 reads TGCGCCAGCAGCTGGGGACTACCGGACAATGAGCAGTTCTTC. The gene calls are TRBV5-1 and TRBJ2-1; TRBD2 aligns across 7 bases. Germline trimming cut 3 bases from V and 5 bases from J; bases unmatched to any gene: 5. This CDR3 has 14 residues. Germline assignment: CDR1 SGHRS and CDR2 YFSETQ.

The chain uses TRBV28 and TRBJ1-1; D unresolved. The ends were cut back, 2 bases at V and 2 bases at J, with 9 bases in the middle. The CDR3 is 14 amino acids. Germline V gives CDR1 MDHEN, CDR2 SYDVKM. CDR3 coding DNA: TGTGCCAGCAGTTTAATTAACACAAACACTGAAGCTTTCTTT. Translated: CASSLINTNTEAFF. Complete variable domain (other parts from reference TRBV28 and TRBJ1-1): DVKVTQSSRYLVKRTGEKVFLECVQDMDHENMFWYRQDPGLGLRLIYFSYDVKMKEKGDIPEGYSVSREKKERFSLILESASTNQTSMYLCASSLINTNTEAFFGQGTRLTVV.

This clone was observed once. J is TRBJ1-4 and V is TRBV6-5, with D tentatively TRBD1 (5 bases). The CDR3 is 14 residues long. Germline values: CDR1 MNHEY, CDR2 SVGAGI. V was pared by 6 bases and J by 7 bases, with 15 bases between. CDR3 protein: CASRIRGWGEKLFF. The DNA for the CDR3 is TGTGCCAGCAGGATTCGGGGGTGGGGTGAAAAACTGTTTTTT.

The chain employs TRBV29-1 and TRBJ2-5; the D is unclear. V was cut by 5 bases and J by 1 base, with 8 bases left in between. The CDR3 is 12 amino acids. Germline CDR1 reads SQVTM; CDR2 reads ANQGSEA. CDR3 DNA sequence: TGCAGCGTTCGTCGAGGCCAAGAGACCCAGTACTTC. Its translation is CSVRRGQETQYF.

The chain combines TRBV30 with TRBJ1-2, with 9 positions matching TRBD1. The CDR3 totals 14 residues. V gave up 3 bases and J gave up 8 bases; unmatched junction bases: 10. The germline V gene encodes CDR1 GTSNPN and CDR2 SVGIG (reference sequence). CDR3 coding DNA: TGTGCCTGGAGCCGTACAGGGGGCCTGACCGGCTACACCTTC. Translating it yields CAWSRTGGLTGYTF. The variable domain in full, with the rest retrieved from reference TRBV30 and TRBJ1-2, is SQTIHQWPATLVQPVGSPLSLECTVEGTSNPNLYWYRQAAGRGLQLLFYSVGIGQISSEVPQNLSASRPQDRQFILSSKKLLLSDSGFYLCAWSRTGGLTGYTFGSGTRLTVV.

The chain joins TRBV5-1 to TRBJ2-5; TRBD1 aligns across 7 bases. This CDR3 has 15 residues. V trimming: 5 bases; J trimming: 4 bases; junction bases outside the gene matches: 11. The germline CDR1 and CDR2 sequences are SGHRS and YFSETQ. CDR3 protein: CASSSPTGAGETQYF. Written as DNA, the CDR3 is TGCGCCAGCAGTTCCCCCACAGGGGCGGGAGAGACCCAGTACTTC.

The DNA of the CDR3 is TGTGCCAGCAGTTTGAGGTCTCTAGCCAAAAACATTCAGTACTTC. This encodes CASSLRSLAKNIQYF. The chain couples TRBV27 to TRBJ2-4; no clear D. V lost 3 bases and J 0 bases, leaving 9 bases between the germline ends. The CDR3 is 15 residues long. Germline V gene lookup returns CDR1 MNHEY and CDR2 SMNVEV (reference sequence).

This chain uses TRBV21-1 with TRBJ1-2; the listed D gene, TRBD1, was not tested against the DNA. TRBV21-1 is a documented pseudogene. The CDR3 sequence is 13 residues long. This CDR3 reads CASSRKDKAGYTF. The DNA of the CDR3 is TGTGCCAGCAGCAGGAAGGACAAAGCTGGCTACACCTTC.

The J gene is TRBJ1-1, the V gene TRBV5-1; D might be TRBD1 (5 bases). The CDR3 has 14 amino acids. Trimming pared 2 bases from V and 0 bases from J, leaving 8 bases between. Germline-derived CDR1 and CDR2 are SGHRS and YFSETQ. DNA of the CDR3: TGCGCCAGCAGCTTTAGACAGATGAACACTGAAGCTTTCTTT. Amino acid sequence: CASSFRQMNTEAFF. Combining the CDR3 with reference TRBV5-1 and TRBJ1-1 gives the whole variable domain KAGVTQTPRYLIKTRGQQVTLSCSPISGHRSVSWYQQTPGQGLQFLFEYFSETQRNKGNFPGRFSGRQFSNSRSEMNVSTLELGDSALYLCASSFRQMNTEAFFGQGTRLTVV.